This T cell receptor beta chain was documented in a study of T cells in Graves' hyperthyroidism and ophthalmopathy. Study results and limitations: Within blood appeared most thyroid clonotypes that had expanded above 0.001.

It was RNA transcripts that yielded the amplified TCR beta CDR3 regions. Primed by the HTBI set, a first-round RT-PCR was run on the TCR CDR3. TCRdb re-called the multiplex PCR reads with MiXCR, one entry per CDR3 protein. The sample carries about 290,000 distinct CDR3 sequences, roughly 13% recorded once. When ophthalmopathy did not progress within 18 months, Graves' hyperthyroidism was considered stable. Hyperthyroidism in the patients, aged 18 to 65, was newly diagnosed and under 2 months in duration. From less than 13 ml of fresh peripheral blood, PBMCs were isolated. About this clonotype itself: Its antigen remains unidentified. A much bigger clone sits one base away, suggesting this may be a read error.

This TCR was recovered from a woman aged 40 to 49 with Graves' hyperthyroidism. The sequenced sample consisted of blood.

The CDR3 loop reads CASSFGTDYGYAF. For the CDR3, the DNA is TGTGCCAGCAGTTTCGGGACCGACTATGGCTACGCCTTC. This sequence joins TRBV28 and TRBJ1-2; D is possibly TRBD1 (5 bases). Looked up from germline, CDR1 is MDHEN and CDR2 is SYDVKM. This CDR3 has 13 amino acids.